This T cell receptor (beta chain) was observed in a study of shared clonotypes between healthy human individuals. Study in general: Per-donor plates numbered three CD4 naive, three CD4 memory, two CD8 naive and one CD8 memory.

The CDR3 is made up of 13 amino acids. The germline gives CDR1 LNHDA, CDR2 SQIVND (reference sequence). Trimming removed 5 bases from V and 4 bases from J, with 12 bases in between. Naive-designated CD8 cells lacked CD45RO, were positively enriched for CCR7, and omitted terminally differentiated effector memory CD45RA+ cells. As to this clone: What it recognizes is unknown.

This table comes from immunoSEQ multiplex PCR, and its TCRdb copy is limited to in-frame clones, with some not included. The table includes roughly 2,000,000 clones, just under 95% detected once. Study findings and constraints: Sequencing depth was predicted to influence how clonotypes are shared among donors. Memory subsets generally showed lower estimated richness than naive subsets. Non-shared clonotypes had lower generation probabilities than those shared by all four donors.

Material: naive CD8+ T cells from PBMCs. This receptor was obtained from a man younger than 30 in good health. Some clones in this sample may be carry-over from other donors' samples. The chain uses TRBV19 and TRBJ2-7; tentative D call: TRBD2 (5 bases). The CDR3: CASSRLASYEQYF. The CDR3 DNA sequence: TGTGCCAGTAGTCGTCTAGCATCGTACGAGCAGTACTTC.